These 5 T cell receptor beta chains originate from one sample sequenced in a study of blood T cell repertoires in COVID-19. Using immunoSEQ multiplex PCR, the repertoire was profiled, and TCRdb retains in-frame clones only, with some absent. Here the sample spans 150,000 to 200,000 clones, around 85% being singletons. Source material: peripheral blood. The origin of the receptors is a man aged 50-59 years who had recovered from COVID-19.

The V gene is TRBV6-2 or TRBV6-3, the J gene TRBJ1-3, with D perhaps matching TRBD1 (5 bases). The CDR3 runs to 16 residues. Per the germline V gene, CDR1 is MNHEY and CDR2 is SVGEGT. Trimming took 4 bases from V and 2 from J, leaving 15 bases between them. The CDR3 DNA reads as TGTGCCAGCAGTTTACGGGGGGAGACTACTGGAAACACCATATATTTT. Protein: CASSLRGETTGNTIYF.

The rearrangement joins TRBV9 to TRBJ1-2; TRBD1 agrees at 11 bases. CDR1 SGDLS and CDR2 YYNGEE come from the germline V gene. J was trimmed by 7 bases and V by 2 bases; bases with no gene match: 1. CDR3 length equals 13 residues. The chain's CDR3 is CASSVGTGGGYTF. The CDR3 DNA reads TGTGCCAGCAGCGTCGGGACAGGGGGTGGCTACACCTTC.

In nucleotides, the CDR3 is TGTGCCAGCAGGGGGGGTTATGATACGCAGTATTTT. Protein: CASRGGYDTQYF. The chain uses TRBV7-9 and TRBJ2-3; a possible D gene is TRBD2 (6 bases). Germline assignment: CDR1 SEHNR and CDR2 FQNEAQ (reference sequence). CDR3 length: 12 residues. Trimming took off 6 bases at V and 6 bases at J, with 10 bases between the two ends.

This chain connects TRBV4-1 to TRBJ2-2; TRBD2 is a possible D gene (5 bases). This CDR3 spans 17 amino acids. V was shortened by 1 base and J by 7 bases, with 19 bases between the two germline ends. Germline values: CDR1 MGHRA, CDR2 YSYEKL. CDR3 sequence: CASSQVLHYGENGELFF. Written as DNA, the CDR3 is TGCGCCAGCAGCCAAGTACTTCACTACGGGGAGAACGGGGAGCTGTTTTTT.

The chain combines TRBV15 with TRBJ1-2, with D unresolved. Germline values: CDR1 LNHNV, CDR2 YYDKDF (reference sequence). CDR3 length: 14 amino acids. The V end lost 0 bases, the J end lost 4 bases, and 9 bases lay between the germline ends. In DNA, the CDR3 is TGTGCCACCAGCAGAGATCTTACACCCTATGGCTACACCTTC. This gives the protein CATSRDLTPYGYTF.